This record looks at one T cell receptor (beta chain) sequence and its context. Germline V CDR1 and CDR2: ENHRY, SYGVKD. V was clipped by 8 bases and J by 7 bases, with 18 bases between them. The CDR3 is 13 amino acids. This sample is drawn from a study of blood T cell repertoires in COVID-19. The overall study: COVID-19 samples, acute and convalescent, were from the United States, Italy and Spain. Sources were T cells, B-cell-depleted T cells, or PBMCs; the material itself was cDNA or gDNA.

Original data processing: Reference gene primer amplification in the assay estimated nucleated cell counts. TCRdb keeps only in-frame clones here, not all; method: immunoSEQ multiplex PCR. Clonal size and the V and J genes are those of that table, whereas D and trimming came from the DNA. This table holds 150,000 to 200,000 clones, roughly 90% found once. V gene TRBV10-3 combines with J gene TRBJ2-7; possible D gene TRBD2, 5 bases. This receptor was obtained from a middle-aged man with acute or convalescent COVID-19. What was sequenced was peripheral blood. Here the CDR3 reads CAIGREDLMEQYF. The CDR3 nucleotides read TGTGCCATCGGCCGGGAAGACTTGATGGAGCAGTACTTC.